This record looks at one T cell receptor beta chain sequence and its context. Its target is unknown. TCRdb called the 5' RACE reads again in MiXCR, with one record for every CDR3 protein. The table lists hundreds of thousands of distinct CDR3 sequences, 4.1% of them singletons. This sample was included in a study of T cells after yellow fever vaccination. Findings and caveats of the study: At under 98% for CD4 and just over 85% for CD8, most primary-vaccination clones showed up again after the booster. Peak timing came faster in the weaker secondary response, day 5 versus 15.

This receptor was identified in a man younger than 35 who received the YFV17D yellow fever vaccine. This specimen consisted of PBMCs, obtained 5 days after the yellow fever booster vaccination.

The CDR3 loop reads CASSQLSAGDQETQYF. CDR3 nucleotide sequence: TGTGCCAGCAGCCAACTCTCGGCGGGGGACCAAGAGACCCAGTACTTC. The genes are TRBV4-2 and TRBJ2-5, with TRBD2 identical over 7 bases. With V trimmed by 2 bases and J by 0 bases, 6 bases remained unmatched. The germline V gene has CDR1 LGHNA and CDR2 YNFKEQ. The CDR3 runs to 16 residues.